The 19 T cell receptor beta chains reported below all come from one sample, sequenced in a study of Ad26.COV2.S vaccination and SARS-CoV-2 variants (dated by TCRdb to the early 2020s). Libraries were constructed by the immunoSEQ multiplex PCR assay. TCRdb provides this immuneACCESS table in a form limited to in-frame rearrangements. Some clones are lacking; in checked studies, under half of them reflect an unresolved V gene, and why the rest are absent is not known. Counted in this sample were roughly 100,000 clones; over 70% of them appeared once. The ten largest clones capture around 16% of the sample. Explained via the paper, the time point label denotes: individuals recovered from natural SARS-CoV-2 infection. The sequences come from peripheral blood, collected after recovery from COVID-19. The receptor set was obtained from a human donor who had recovered from COVID-19.

The chain recombines TRBV5-1 with TRBJ1-2; D may be TRBD1 (5 bases). Germline CDR1 SGHRS, CDR2 YFSETQ. The CDR3 runs 12 residues. V lost 7 bases and J 7 bases, leaving 14 bases between the germline ends. The CDR3 coding sequence is TGCGCCAGCTCAAACAGGACAACTGGCTACACCTTC. Protein product: CASSNRTTGYTF. Variable domain in full (rest from reference TRBV5-1 and TRBJ1-2): KAGVTQTPRYLIKTRGQQVTLSCSPISGHRSVSWYQQTPGQGLQFLFEYFSETQRNKGNFPGRFSGRQFSNSRSEMNVSTLELGDSALYLCASSNRTTGYTFGSGTRLTVV.

The rearrangement uses TRBV7-9 and TRBJ2-5; 7 nucleotides agree with TRBD2. This CDR3 comprises 13 residues. CDR1 SEHNR and CDR2 FQNEAQ come from the germline V gene (reference sequence). The trim removed 1 base at V and 5 bases at J, leaving 1 base unmatched. CDR3 sequence reads: CASSLEGGETQYF. The CDR3 DNA sequence: TGTGCCAGCAGCTTAGAGGGAGGGGAGACCCAGTACTTC.

The count of this clone is one. This chain joins TRBV9 and TRBJ2-5; possible D gene TRBD2, 5 bases. V was cut by 3 bases and J by 6 bases, with 12 bases left in between. The CDR3 is 13 amino acids. From germline, CDR1 is SGDLS and CDR2 YYNGEE. CDR3: CASSESGFQTQYF. In DNA, the CDR3 is TGTGCCAGCAGCGAGTCGGGGTTTCAGACCCAGTACTTC.

The chain joins TRBV12-5 to TRBJ1-2; 8 positions match TRBD1. V lost 6 bases, J lost 8 bases, and 14 bases stayed unmatched. Per the germline V gene, CDR1 is LGHNT and CDR2 is FRNRAP. This CDR3 is built from 15 residues. The CDR3 nucleotides are TGTGCTAGTGGACATAGCCAGGGGGCGCAGGGAGGCTACACCTTC. Amino acids: CASGHSQGAQGGYTF. The full variable domain, with the rest looked up from reference TRBV12-5 and TRBJ1-2, is DARVTQTPRHKVTEMGQEVTMRCQPILGHNTVFWYRQTMMQGLELLAYFRNRAPLDDSGMPKDRFSAEMPDATLATLKIQPSEPRDSAVYFCASGHSQGAQGGYTFGSGTRLTVV.

The chain couples TRBV6-5 to TRBJ1-5, with D maybe TRBD1 (5 bases). The V gene lost 5 bases and the J gene lost 2 bases, with 10 bases spanning the gap. In germline, CDR1 is MNHEY, CDR2 SVGAGI. The CDR3 is 14 amino acids. The CDR3 DNA is TGTGCCAGCAGTCCAGACAGTGGCAATCAGCCCCAGCATTTT. This codes for CASSPDSGNQPQHF.

J is TRBJ1-5 and V is TRBV30; D possibly corresponds to TRBD1 (5 bases). The germline V gene has CDR1 GTSNPN and CDR2 SVGIG (reference sequence). The CDR3 runs to 14 residues. V lost 3 bases to trimming and J lost 1 base, with 10 bases between them. The CDR3 DNA sequence: TGTGCCTGGAGGGGAGGGGCAAGCAATCAGCCCCAGCATTTT. This sequence encodes CAWRGGASNQPQHF.

The chain combines TRBV28 with TRBJ2-1, with 7 bases aligning to TRBD2. This CDR3 has 13 amino acids. Germline CDR1 and CDR2: MDHEN and SYDVKM. Trimming took 9 bases from V and 10 from J; bases not matched to a gene: 12. The CDR3: CASILAGFGEQFF. The CDR3 DNA reads TGTGCCAGTATCTTAGCGGGCTTCGGAGAGCAGTTCTTC.

This chain connects TRBV10-2 to TRBJ2-6; 9 bases align to TRBD1. The V and J ends lost 10 bases and 3 bases, in that order; junction bases with no gene match: 13. Germline V lookup: CDR1 WSHSY, CDR2 SAAADI. CDR3 length equals 17 residues. In DNA, the CDR3 is TGCGCCACCACATTACAGGGGGCAAACGATGGGGCCAACGTCCTGACTTTC. Amino acid sequence: CATTLQGANDGANVLTF.

The CDR3 reads CASSPRAALANNEQFF. CDR3 bases: TGTGCCAGCAGCCCCCGGGCGGCCCTCGCGAACAATGAGCAGTTCTTC. V usage is TRBV7-2 and J usage is TRBJ2-1; D is ambiguous. Trimming stripped 5 bases from V and 5 bases from J, with 19 bases between. The V gene's germline CDR1 is SGHTA and CDR2 FQGNSA. The CDR3 is made up of 16 amino acids.

The gene calls are TRBV2 and TRBJ2-6; D is unclear. The germline V and J ends were trimmed by 8 bases and 0 bases, with 5 bases remaining between them. Per the germline V gene, CDR1 is SNHLY and CDR2 is FYNNEI. This CDR3 contains 13 residues. Written as DNA, the CDR3 is TGTGCCAGCGCCAGCTCTGGGGCCAACGTCCTGACTTTC. It codes for CASASSGANVLTF. Full variable domain (rest looked up from reference TRBV2 and TRBJ2-6): EPEVTQTPSHQVTQMGQEVILRCVPISNHLYFYWYRQILGQKVEFLVSFYNNEISEKSEIFDDQFSVERPDGSNFTLKIRSTKLEDSAMYFCASASSGANVLTFGAGSRLTVL.

The chain combines TRBV5-1 with TRBJ2-1, with D perhaps TRBD2 (5 bases). The CDR3 is 15 residues long. Germline CDR1 is SGHRS and CDR2 is YFSETQ. V was cut by 0 bases and J by 0 bases, with 7 bases left in between. The CDR3 bases are TGCGCCAGCAGCTTGGGCGGGTTCTCCTACAATGAGCAGTTCTTC. Amino acids: CASSLGGFSYNEQFF.

This clone was counted only a few times. This sequence joins TRBV9 and TRBJ2-1; TRBD2 agrees at 10 bases. The V and J ends lost 1 base and 6 bases, in that order; junction bases with no gene match: 4. CDR3 size: 15 residues. The germline V gene has CDR1 SGDLS and CDR2 YYNGEE. In nucleotides, the CDR3 is TGTGCCAGCAGCGTATCAGCGGGGGGGTTCAATGAGCAGTTCTTC. This encodes CASSVSAGGFNEQFF.

The chain is built from TRBV5-1 and TRBJ1-4; D not resolved. This CDR3 region has 13 residues. In germline, CDR1 is SGHRS, CDR2 YFSETQ. Deletions cut 5 bases from V and 6 bases from J, with 11 bases between. CDR3 nucleotides: TGCGCCAGCAGTACAGCTATTGATGAAAAACTGTTTTTT. Its translation is CASSTAIDEKLFF.

The chain is built from TRBV5-1 and TRBJ1-4; D gene uncertain. Trimming pared 0 bases from V and 5 bases from J, leaving 8 bases between. Per the germline V gene, CDR1 is SGHRS and CDR2 is YFSETQ. The CDR3 spans 14 residues. In nucleotides, the CDR3 is TGCGCCAGCAGCTTGGCAGCCGTAAATGAAAAACTGTTTTTT. Amino acid sequence: CASSLAAVNEKLFF.

CDR3 nucleotides: TGTGCCAGCAGCTCGGGACAGGCCTCTGTAAGAATCTCTGGGGCCAACGTCCTGACTTTC. It specifies CASSSGQASVRISGANVLTF. The chain couples TRBV27 to TRBJ2-6, with TRBD1 matching 8 bases. CDR3 size: 20 residues. CDR1 and CDR2 from the germline V gene are MNHEY and SMNVEV (reference sequence). The V gene end was trimmed by 6 bases and the J gene end by 0 bases; junction bases not matched to a gene: 16.

The chain joins TRBV2 to TRBJ1-1; D uncertain. The V gene's germline CDR1 is SNHLY and CDR2 FYNNEI. Trimming stripped 3 bases from V and 1 base from J, with 9 bases between. The CDR3 length is 14 residues. This CDR3 reads CASSETGPNTEAFF. The CDR3 nucleotides read TGTGCCAGCAGTGAGACGGGCCCGAACACTGAAGCTTTCTTT.

The chain combines TRBV27 with TRBJ2-2; 7 positions agree with TRBD2. J gave up 4 bases and V 5 bases, and 7 bases lay outside the gene matches. Germline CDR1 and CDR2: MNHEY and SMNVEV (reference sequence). The CDR3 length is 15 residues. CDR3 in amino acids: CASSSRDYFTGELFF. Here the CDR3 DNA reads TGTGCCAGCAGTAGCCGGGACTACTTCACCGGGGAGCTGTTTTTT.

This clone was observed a handful of times. V gene TRBV3-1 (or the pseudogene TRBV3-2) combines with J gene TRBJ2-7; D is unresolved. Germline V gives CDR1 LGHDT, CDR2 YNNKEL (reference sequence). Trimming stripped 1 base from V and 9 bases from J, with 10 bases between. The CDR3 extends over 12 amino acids. CDR3 nucleotides: TGTGCCAGCAGCCAAGGGTACGGTGGGCAGTACTTC. It translates to CASSQGYGGQYF.

This clone occurred once. Written as DNA, the CDR3 is TGTGCCAGCAGTTTATACAGGGATAATTCACCCCTCCACTTT. This encodes CASSLYRDNSPLHF. The chain has TRBV28 and TRBJ1-6, with D perhaps matching TRBD1 (6 bases). V was pared by 1 base and J by 5 bases, with 6 bases between. Germline lookup yields CDR1 MDHEN and CDR2 SYDVKM. This CDR3 is 14 amino acids long.